This T cell receptor beta chain was sequenced during a study of cytomegalovirus exposure and HLA in healthy donors. Trimming cost V 6 bases and J 6 bases; bases outside gene matches: 9. The CDR3 runs 15 residues. Germline CDR1 and CDR2: MDHEN and SYDVKM. TCRdb's copy holds only in-frame clones and misses some; the assay was immunoSEQ multiplex PCR. Seen here are roughly 330,000 clones, roughly 90% observed once, and the top ten hold 1.2%. This clone was seen a few times. The specimen sequenced was PBMCs. The TCR originated in a woman in her twenties or thirties in good health and CMV-seropositive. The chain carries TRBV28 and TRBJ1-5; 9 bases are shared with TRBD1. CDR3 sequence (DNA): TGTGCCAGCAGATCAAGGGACAGGGCGGGTCAGCCCCAGCATTTT. It yields the protein CASRSRDRAGQPQHF.